This TCR beta chain was profiled in a study of blood T cell repertoires in COVID-19. Per the study methods: Researchers report that nucleated cell counts were estimated from reference gene primer amplification. Assay used: immunoSEQ multiplex PCR; TCRdb lists only in-frame clones, some missing. V, J and clone size reflect that table, while D and trimming were determined from the DNA. Among approximately 290,000 clones listed, around 82% were seen once. The CDR3 has 14 residues. The germline V gene has CDR1 GTSNPN and CDR2 SVGIG (reference sequence). V lost 3 bases to trimming and J lost 5 bases; unmatched junction nucleotides: 5.

The clonotype originates from a person aged 70 to 80 with COVID-19, enrolled during active disease. The chain uses TRBV30 and TRBJ1-4, with 8 positions matching TRBD1. The specimen sequenced was peripheral blood. DNA of the CDR3: TGTGCCTGGAGATTGCAGGGGGCGAATGAAAAACTGTTTTTT. Translation: CAWRLQGANEKLFF.